Reported below is one T cell receptor (beta chain). The source of the sample is a study of blood T cell repertoires in COVID-19. TCRdb keeps only in-frame clones here, not all; method: immunoSEQ multiplex PCR. Of more than 200,000 clones in the sample, 70% to 90% were seen once. The CDR3 extends over 15 amino acids. Trimming pared 1 base from V and 6 bases from J, leaving 15 bases between. Germline CDR1 is MGHDK and CDR2 is SYGVNS. Sequencing used PBMCs or T cells enriched from blood (not recorded which). This sequence joins TRBV25-1 and TRBJ1-2; D perhaps matches TRBD1 (5 bases). The TCR comes from a man aged 35 to 55 who had recovered from COVID-19. CDR3 protein: CASSEWSGPGNGYTF. For the CDR3, the DNA is TGTGCCAGCAGTGAATGGTCAGGGCCAGGAAATGGCTACACCTTC.